This record concerns one TCR beta chain sequence. Its antigen is undetermined. This record belongs to a study of T-cell memory formation after mild COVID-19. MiXCR was run by TCRdb on the 5' RACE reads, yielding one entry per CDR3 protein. The table has about 360,000 distinct CDR3 sequences, 13% to 15% seen once. General study results and limits: The study detected some responding clones in pre-infection memory, suggesting cross-reactive memory joined.

The material sequenced was PBMCs or a T cell subset sorted from them (not recorded which). The clonotype originates from a man aged 18-30 years who had mild COVID-19 (a few samples of this study predate the infection). Cell type and time point are not known.

The CDR3 DNA reads TGTGCCAGCAGCGTAGGCGGGGGGGCAACTGATACGCAGTATTTT. Protein: CASSVGGGATDTQYF. The rearrangement joins TRBV9 to TRBJ2-3, with TRBD2 identical over 9 bases. From germline, CDR1 is SGDLS and CDR2 YYNGEE. The CDR3 has 15 amino acids. The V gene end was trimmed by 0 bases and the J gene end by 6 bases; junction bases not matched to a gene: 5.